These 32 T cell receptor beta chains came from one sample sequenced in a study of shared clonotypes between healthy human individuals. TCRdb's table, derived via immunoSEQ multiplex PCR, lists solely in-frame clones and lacks some. Here the sample spans some 1 million clones, around 76% being singletons. The source material was memory CD4+ T cells sorted from blood. The subset here: CD45RA-negative fraction. The origin of the receptors is a man aged 18 to 29 in good health.

The chain joins TRBV27 to TRBJ2-7, with TRBD1 as a possible D gene (5 bases). This CDR3 contains 12 residues. Germline CDR1 and CDR2: MNHEY and SMNVEV (reference sequence). V lost 6 bases and J 6 bases, leaving 12 bases between the germline ends. The DNA for the CDR3 is TGTGCCAGCAGGTCGGCCAGGGCCGAGCAGTACTTC. Protein sequence: CASRSARAEQYF.

J is TRBJ2-1 and V is TRBV10-1, with TRBD1 identical over 10 bases. CDR3 length equals 16 residues. Trimming cost V 0 bases and J 2 bases; bases outside gene matches: 1. Germline loops: CDR1 WNHNN, CDR2 SYGVQD (reference sequence). The CDR3 protein is CASSESGQGAYNEQFF. CDR3 coding DNA: TGCGCCAGCAGTGAGTCTGGACAGGGGGCCTACAATGAGCAGTTCTTC.

CDR3 residues: CATSTRYGQGATQETQYF. The CDR3 region has the DNA TGTGCCACCAGCACGCGGTACGGACAGGGAGCGACCCAAGAGACCCAGTACTTC. The rearrangement links TRBV15 to TRBJ2-5; 8 nucleotides match TRBD1. The CDR3 contains 18 residues. Germline CDR1 is LNHNV and CDR2 is YYDKDF (reference sequence). The J segment lost 1 base and the V segment lost 4 bases, leaving 14 bases of the junction unmatched. The complete variable domain, with remaining parts taken from reference TRBV15 and TRBJ2-5, reads DAMVIQNPRYQVTQFGKPVTLSCSQTLNHNVMYWYQQKSSQAPKLLFHYYDKDFNNEADTPDNFQSRRPNTSFCFLDIRSPGLGDTAMYLCATSTRYGQGATQETQYFGPGTRLLVL.

This clone was counted a few times. This chain uses TRBV2 with TRBJ1-5; no clear D. The V gene's germline CDR1 is SNHLY and CDR2 FYNNEI. The V end was cut by 7 bases, the J end by 9 bases, with 16 bases between. CDR3 size: 13 residues. CDR3 sequence (DNA): TGTGCCAGCACACGGACGGGGAACTGGCCCCAGCATTTT. It is translated as CASTRTGNWPQHF.

J is TRBJ2-2 and V is TRBV7-3; D is uncertain. CDR3 length: 15 amino acids. In germline, CDR1 is SGHTA, CDR2 FQGTGA. V lost 5 bases and J 5 bases, leaving 15 bases between the germline ends. CDR3 sequence: CASSPVGLETGELFF. The DNA for the CDR3 is TGTGCCAGCAGCCCAGTCGGGCTGGAGACCGGGGAGCTGTTTTTT.

This chain connects TRBV4-1 to TRBJ2-5; TRBD1 aligns across 8 bases. This CDR3 has 16 residues. Per germline, CDR1 MGHRA and CDR2 YSYEKL. The trim removed 2 bases at V and 5 bases at J, leaving 10 bases unmatched. The CDR3: CASSQSRDRGGETQYF. As DNA, the CDR3 is TGCGCCAGCAGCCAATCAAGAGACAGGGGCGGGGAGACCCAGTACTTC.

V is TRBV10-3 and J is TRBJ2-2; weak D call: TRBD2 (6 bases). V lost 4 bases, J lost 3 bases, and 12 bases lay in between. Germline V gene lookup returns CDR1 ENHRY and CDR2 SYGVKD. The CDR3 loop spans 15 amino acids. The CDR3 DNA follows: TGTGCCATCAGTGTCCCGGAGGGGCACACCGGGGAGCTGTTTTTT. Translating it yields CAISVPEGHTGELFF.

This clone was recorded at least ten times. The chain couples TRBV28 to TRBJ2-5; TRBD1 is a possible D gene (6 bases). This CDR3 spans 14 amino acids. Trimming stripped 3 bases from V and 1 base from J, with 9 bases between. Germline CDR1 MDHEN, CDR2 SYDVKM. The CDR3 sequence: CASSLPQGQETQYF. The CDR3 coding sequence is TGTGCCAGCAGTTTGCCACAGGGCCAAGAGACCCAGTACTTC.

This chain connects TRBV27 to TRBJ2-2; 9 nucleotides align to TRBD2. This CDR3 has 16 residues. Losses at the gene ends were 5 bases for V and 1 base for J; bases not matched to a gene: 5. The germline gives CDR1 MNHEY, CDR2 SMNVEV (reference sequence). The CDR3 DNA is TGTGCCAGCAGTCTCAGACTAGCGGAGAACACCGGGGAGCTGTTTTTT. This encodes CASSLRLAENTGELFF.

J is TRBJ2-1 and V is TRBV11-2; D not certain. Germline CDR1 and CDR2: SGHAT and FQNNGV. The CDR3 contains 11 residues. Trimming removed 5 bases at V and 4 bases at J, with 3 bases between. DNA for the CDR3: TGTGCCAGCAGCGCTTACAATGAGCAGTTCTTC. Residues: CASSAYNEQFF.

V and J are TRBV30 and TRBJ2-4; TRBD2 matches at 12 bases. The CDR3 is 13 amino acids. Trimming removed 1 base from V and 8 bases from J; junction bases left unmatched: 0. Germline V gene data show CDR1 as GTSNPN and CDR2 as SVGIG (reference sequence). This chain's CDR3 is CAWSGLAGDIQYF. CDR3 bases: TGTGCCTGGAGTGGACTAGCGGGGGACATTCAGTACTTC.

This clone has more than one count but fewer than ten. The gene calls are TRBV2 and TRBJ2-5; D gene unclear. CDR3 length: 10 amino acids. Trimming stripped 6 bases from V and 9 bases from J, with 8 bases between. Germline V gene lookup returns CDR1 SNHLY and CDR2 FYNNEI. This CDR3 reads CASRIGAQYF. Written as DNA, the CDR3 is TGTGCCAGCAGGATTGGGGCCCAGTACTTC.

The genes are TRBV2 and TRBJ2-1; 11 bases map to TRBD2. CDR3 length equals 15 residues. Germline V gives CDR1 SNHLY, CDR2 FYNNEI. With 5 bases clipped from V and 4 bases from J, the junction kept 4 bases outside the gene matches. The CDR3 region is CASSQGLAVYNEQFF. CDR3 nucleotide sequence: TGTGCCAGCAGTCAGGGACTAGCGGTTTACAATGAGCAGTTCTTC.

This clone was counted at least ten times. The chain links TRBV7-2 to TRBJ2-1; D is possibly TRBD2 (5 bases). The V gene's germline CDR1 is SGHTA and CDR2 FQGNSA. Trimming removed 3 bases from V and 13 bases from J, with 13 bases in between. This CDR3 contains 12 residues. The CDR3 bases are TGTGCCAGCAGCTTCCCAGCTAGCCGACAGTTCTTC. Amino acids: CASSFPASRQFF.

V usage is TRBV7-8 and J usage is TRBJ2-1, with 11 positions matching TRBD2. Germline V gives CDR1 SGHVS, CDR2 FQNEAQ. V lost 5 bases to trimming and J lost 15 bases; unmatched junction nucleotides: 9. CDR3 length: 13 amino acids. This CDR3 reads CASSMGLAERGFF. The CDR3 DNA is TGTGCCAGCAGCATGGGACTAGCGGAAAGGGGGTTCTTC.

The V call is TRBV29-1, the J call TRBJ2-7, with D possibly being TRBD2 (6 bases). The CDR3 runs to 11 residues. Deletions cut 7 bases from V and 2 bases from J, with 9 bases between. CDR1 SQVTM and CDR2 ANQGSEA come from the germline V gene. The DNA of the CDR3 is TGCAGCGGCCGGGGGACCTACGAGCAGTACTTC. This codes for CSGRGTYEQYF.

A single count supports this clone. The rearrangement links TRBV28 to TRBJ1-1, with 7 bases matching TRBD1. V lost 2 bases, J lost 5 bases, and 5 bases stayed unmatched. This CDR3 has 14 residues. Germline CDR1 reads MDHEN; CDR2 reads SYDVKM. CDR3 sequence (DNA): TGTGCCAGCAGTTTACAGGGGGTGAGGACTGAAGCTTTCTTT. Its protein product is CASSLQGVRTEAFF.

V is TRBV28 and J is TRBJ2-6, with D tentatively TRBD2 (5 bases). Germline CDR1 is MDHEN and CDR2 is SYDVKM. Trimming shortened V by 8 bases and J by 6 bases, and 8 bases separated the two germline ends. The CDR3 is made up of 12 amino acids. The CDR3 coding sequence is TGTGCCAGCCTGGACTCGGCCAACGTCCTGACTTTC. It codes for CASLDSANVLTF.

The rearrangement uses TRBV5-1 and TRBJ1-1, with D perhaps TRBD1 (6 bases). This CDR3 has 14 residues. Trimming removed 4 bases from V and 0 bases from J, with 10 bases in between. Germline CDR1 SGHRS, CDR2 YFSETQ. CDR3 DNA: TGCGCCAGCAGCGGGGGGACATTGAACACTGAAGCTTTCTTT. Translation gives CASSGGTLNTEAFF.

Remarks on this clone: The junction departs from germline at one end; a sequencing error may be responsible. The CDR3 DNA reads TGTGCCACCAGCCCCGGCGGGGGTACGACCTACGAGCAGTACTTC. As protein: CATSPGGGTTYEQYF. The gene calls are TRBV7-2 and TRBJ2-7; TRBD2 aligns across 7 bases. CDR3 size: 15 residues. Germline CDR1 reads SGHTA; CDR2 reads FQGNSA.

The chain recombines TRBV7-6 with TRBJ2-1, with 11 bases that match TRBD2. This CDR3 comprises 16 residues. CDR1 is SGHVS, CDR2 FNYEAQ, per germline. J lost 5 bases, V lost 5 bases, and 8 bases had no gene match. In DNA, the CDR3 is TGTGCCAGCAGCCCCTGGACTAGCGGGCCTCACAATGAGCAGTTCTTC. It yields the protein CASSPWTSGPHNEQFF.

This clone was counted a few times. V is TRBV5-6 and J is TRBJ2-6; the D call may be TRBD1 or TRBD2 (5 bases each). The CDR3 totals 18 residues. Germline V gives CDR1 SGHDT, CDR2 YYEEEE. V shed 4 bases and J shed 1 base, with 18 bases lying between them. CDR3 nucleotide sequence: TGTGCCAGCAGCCCCGCACGGGGCAGCTTGTCTGGGGCCAACGTCCTGACTTTC. Amino acids: CASSPARGSLSGANVLTF.

The chain combines TRBV28 with TRBJ1-1, with 8 nucleotides matching TRBD1. In germline, CDR1 is MDHEN, CDR2 SYDVKM. With V trimmed by 5 bases and J by 12 bases, 11 bases remained unmatched. The length of the CDR3 is 13 residues. CDR3 amino acids: CASSTDRYRGTFF. The CDR3 bases are TGTGCCAGCAGTACCGATCGTTACAGGGGGACTTTCTTT.

This chain links TRBV12-5 with TRBJ2-3; 9 bases are shared with TRBD1. Germline-derived CDR1 and CDR2 are LGHNT and FRNRAP. This CDR3 has 12 residues. V dropped 4 bases and J dropped 10; count of bases not matched to a gene: 3. CDR3 nucleotides: TGTGCTAGTGGTTCGGACAGGGGCGCGCAGTATTTT. Translating it yields CASGSDRGAQYF.

Here the CDR3 reads CASSRTVTGELFF. CDR3 sequence (DNA): TGTGCCAGCAGCCGGACGGTGACCGGGGAGCTGTTTTTT. The chain joins TRBV14 to TRBJ2-2; the D is unclear. Germline values: CDR1 SGHDN, CDR2 FVKESK. Trimming pared 4 bases from V and 5 bases from J, leaving 8 bases between. CDR3 length: 13 amino acids.

J is TRBJ2-6 and V is TRBV12-5; D gene unclear. The CDR3 length is 15 residues. Germline V gene sequence: CDR1 LGHNT, CDR2 FRNRAP. V was shortened by 6 bases and J by 0 bases, with 9 bases between the two germline ends. CDR3 residues: CASGQESSGANVLTF. CDR3 nucleotides: TGTGCTAGTGGGCAGGAGAGCTCTGGGGCCAACGTCCTGACTTTC.

The chain joins TRBV7-2 to TRBJ2-2; 7 bases are shared with TRBD2. This CDR3 is built from 16 residues. Trimming took 5 bases from V and 7 from J; bases not matched to a gene: 13. The germline gives CDR1 SGHTA, CDR2 FQGNSA. CDR3 in DNA: TGTGCCAGCAGCATACTAGCGCCTGGAGCGGGCGGGGAGCTGTTTTTT. Protein product: CASSILAPGAGGELFF. Full variable domain (missing parts from reference TRBV7-2 and TRBJ2-2): GAGVSQSPSNKVTEKGKDVELRCDPISGHTALYWYRQSLGQGLEFLIYFQGNSAPDKSGLPSDRFSAERTGGSVSTLTIQRTQQEDSAVYLCASSILAPGAGGELFFGEGSRLTVL.

The table lists this clone with a count of one. The chain uses TRBV5-1 and TRBJ2-1, with TRBD2 identical over 8 bases. Germline CDR1 is SGHRS and CDR2 is YFSETQ. V dropped 1 base and J dropped 8; count of bases not matched to a gene: 5. CDR3 length equals 14 residues. The CDR3 coding sequence is TGCGCCAGCAGCTTGAGAGCGGGAGCGGATGAGCAGTTCTTC. It encodes CASSLRAGADEQFF.

The J gene is TRBJ2-1, the V gene TRBV6-5; 10 nucleotides align to TRBD2. V shed 6 bases and J 5 bases; nucleotides not matched to a gene: 7. There are 15 residues in the CDR3. CDR1 and CDR2 from the germline V gene are MNHEY and SVGAGI. Written as DNA, the CDR3 is TGTGCCAGCAGGAAAGCGGGAGGGCCAAACAATGAGCAGTTCTTC. This encodes CASRKAGGPNNEQFF.

This sequence joins TRBV5-1 and TRBJ2-5; D gene uncertain. The CDR3 is made up of 14 amino acids. Germline V gene lookup returns CDR1 SGHRS and CDR2 YFSETQ. Trimming stripped 4 bases from V and 2 bases from J, with 12 bases between. The CDR3 loop reads CASSALMVQETQYF. Written as DNA, the CDR3 is TGCGCCAGCAGCGCCCTCATGGTACAAGAGACCCAGTACTTC.

V and J are TRBV6-4 and TRBJ1-2; TRBD1 might be the D (6 bases). The CDR3 consists of 14 residues. The V end lost 4 bases, the J end lost 8 bases, and 17 bases lay between the germline ends. CDR1 is MRHNA and CDR2 is SNTAGT in the germline V gene. CDR3 nucleotides: TGTGCCAGCAGTGCCGCCTTGCAGACAGGCGGCTACACCTTC. Its translation: CASSAALQTGGYTF.

The genes are TRBV11-3 and TRBJ2-2; D not resolved. V lost 5 bases and J 4 bases, leaving 8 bases between the germline ends. Germline V gene data show CDR1 as SGHNT and CDR2 as YENEEA. The length of the CDR3 is 13 residues. Written as DNA, the CDR3 is TGTGCCAGCAGCCCGGACGTCACCGGGGAGCTGTTTTTT. Translating gives CASSPDVTGELFF.